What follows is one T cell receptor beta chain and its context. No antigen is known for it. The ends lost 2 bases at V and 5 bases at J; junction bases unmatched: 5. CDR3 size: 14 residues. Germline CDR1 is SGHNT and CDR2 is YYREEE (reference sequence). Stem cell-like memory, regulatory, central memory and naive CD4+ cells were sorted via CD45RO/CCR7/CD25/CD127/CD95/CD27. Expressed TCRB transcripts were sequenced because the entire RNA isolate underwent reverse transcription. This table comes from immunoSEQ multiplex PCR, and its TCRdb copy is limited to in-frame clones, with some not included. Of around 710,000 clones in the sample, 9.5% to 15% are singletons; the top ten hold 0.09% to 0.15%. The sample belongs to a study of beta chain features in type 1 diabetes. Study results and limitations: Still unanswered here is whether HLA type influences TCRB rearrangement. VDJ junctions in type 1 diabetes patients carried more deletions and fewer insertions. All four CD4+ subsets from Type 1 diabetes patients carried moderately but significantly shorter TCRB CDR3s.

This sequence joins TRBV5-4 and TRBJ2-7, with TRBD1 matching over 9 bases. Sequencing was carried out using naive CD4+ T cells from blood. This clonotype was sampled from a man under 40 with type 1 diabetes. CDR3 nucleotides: TGTGCCAGCAGCTTAGGGACAGGGAGCGACGAGCAGTACTTC. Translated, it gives CASSLGTGSDEQYF.